This record covers a single TCR beta chain. Its antigen is not identified. TCRdb passed the 5' RACE reads through MiXCR, listing each CDR3 protein once. The data show around 230,000 distinct CDR3 sequences, with approximately 9% seen just once and 5% to 6% held by the top ten. The data originate from a study of identical twins. General study points: Researchers reported excess low generation probability among twin-shared out-of-frame alpha sequences. A lower insertion count was a feature of abundant cord blood beta clonotypes, with no such feature in memory repertoires.

V was cut by 3 bases and J by 7 bases, with 10 bases left in between. CDR3 length equals 13 residues. V gene TRBV12-3 or TRBV12-4 combines with J gene TRBJ2-1, with D unclear. The TCR was taken from a woman aged 18-35 years in good health. The sample comprised memory (CD45RO+) T cells sorted from blood. DNA of the CDR3: TGTGCCAGCAGTTTCGCTGGGAAGAATGAGCAGTTCTTC. Translation: CASSFAGKNEQFF.